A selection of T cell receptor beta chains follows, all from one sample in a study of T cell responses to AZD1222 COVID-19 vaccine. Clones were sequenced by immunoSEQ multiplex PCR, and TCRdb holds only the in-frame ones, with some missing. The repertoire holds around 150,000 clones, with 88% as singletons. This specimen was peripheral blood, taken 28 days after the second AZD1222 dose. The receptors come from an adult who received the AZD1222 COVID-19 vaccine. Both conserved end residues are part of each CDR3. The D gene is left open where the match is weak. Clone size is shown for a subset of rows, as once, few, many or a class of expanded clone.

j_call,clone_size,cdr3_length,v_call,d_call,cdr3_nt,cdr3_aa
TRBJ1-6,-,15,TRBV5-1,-,TGCGCCAGCAGCTGGGAAGGCTCCTATAATTCACCCCTCCACTTT,CASSWEGSYNSPLHF
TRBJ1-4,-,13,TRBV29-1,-,TGCAGCACACAGGGAGCAACTAATGAAAAACTGTTTTTT,CSTQGATNEKLFF
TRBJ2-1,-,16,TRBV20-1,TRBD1,TGCAGTGCTAGTCAAGCCGGGACAGGGTATTCGGATGAGCAGTTCTTC,CSASQAGTGYSDEQFF
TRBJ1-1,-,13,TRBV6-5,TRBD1,TGTGCCAGCAGTACAGGGGTGAGCACTGAAGCTTTCTTT,CASSTGVSTEAFF
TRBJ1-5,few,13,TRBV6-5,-,TGTGCCAGCAGACTAAACACCCTGGGGCCCCAGCATTTT,CASRLNTLGPQHF
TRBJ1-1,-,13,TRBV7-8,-,TGTGCCAGCAGCCCCAACATGAACACTGAAGCTTTCTTT,CASSPNMNTEAFF
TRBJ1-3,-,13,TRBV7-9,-,TGTGCCAGCAGCCGAGGGGAGGGAAACACCATATATTTT,CASSRGEGNTIYF
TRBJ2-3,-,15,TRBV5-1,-,TGCGCCAGCAGCTCCGGGGGGCTAAGCACAGATACGCAGTATTTT,CASSSGGLSTDTQYF
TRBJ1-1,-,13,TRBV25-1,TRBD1,TGTGCCAGCACCCCGACAGGGCGCACTGAAGCTTTCTTT,CASTPTGRTEAFF
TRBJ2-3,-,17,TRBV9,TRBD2,TGTGCCAGCAGCCCACGGACTAGCGGGGGGTCTGGAGATACGCAGTATTTT,CASSPRTSGGSGDTQYF
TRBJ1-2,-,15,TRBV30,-,TGTGCCTGGAGTCTAGGGGCGAGACTCGGGTATGGCTACACCTTC,CAWSLGARLGYGYTF
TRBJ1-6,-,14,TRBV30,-,TGTGCCTGCCCCCAGGTGGGGACAAATTCACCCCTCCACTTT,CACPQVGTNSPLHF
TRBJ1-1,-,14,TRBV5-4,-,TGTGCCAGCAGCCCGTGGGACGTTAACACTGAAGCTTTCTTT,CASSPWDVNTEAFF
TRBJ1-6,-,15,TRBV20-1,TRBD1,TGCAGTGCTAGTGTACAGGGGCGACATAATTCACCCCTCCACTTT,CSASVQGRHNSPLHF
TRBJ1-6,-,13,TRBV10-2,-,TGCGCCAGCAGTGAGGAGGTAGGATCACCCCTCCACTTT,CASSEEVGSPLHF
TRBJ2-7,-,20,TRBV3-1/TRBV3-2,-,TGTGCCAGCAGCCAAGACCACCATCACGAGGGCTCTTATAGCTCCTACGAGCAGTACTTC,CASSQDHHHEGSYSSYEQYF
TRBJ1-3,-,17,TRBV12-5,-,TGTGCTAGTGGTTTGGTACAGCAGAAACTTTGGGGAAACACCATATATTTT,CASGLVQQKLWGNTIYF
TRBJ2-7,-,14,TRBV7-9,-,TGTGCCAGCAGCCGGGACGCCATATCCTACGAGCAGTACTTC,CASSRDAISYEQYF
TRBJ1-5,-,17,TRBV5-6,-,TGTGCCAGCAGCTTGATGGGGGCCTACGAAGGGGATCAGCCCCAGCATTTT,CASSLMGAYEGDQPQHF
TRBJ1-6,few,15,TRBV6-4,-,TGTGCCAGCAGAGCGACACGGACCTATAATTCACCCCTCCACTTT,CASRATRTYNSPLHF
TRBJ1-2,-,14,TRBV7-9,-,TGTGCCAGCAGCTTAGAAGGGGAGGGCTATGGCTACACCTTC,CASSLEGEGYGYTF
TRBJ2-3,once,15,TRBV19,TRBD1,TGTGCCAGTAGTATCCGGACAGGGGATACAGATACGCAGTATTTT,CASSIRTGDTDTQYF
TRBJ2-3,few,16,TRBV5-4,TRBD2,TGTGCCAGCAGCTCCGGACTAGCGGGGAACACAGATACGCAGTATTTT,CASSSGLAGNTDTQYF
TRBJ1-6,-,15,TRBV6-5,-,TGTGCCAGCAGCTCCTTTGGAGCGGCGGGTTCACCCCTCCACTTT,CASSSFGAAGSPLHF
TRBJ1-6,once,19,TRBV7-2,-,TGTGCCAGCAGCTTAGATGCGTTTCGAGTCAGCTCCTATAATTCACCCCTCCACTTT,CASSLDAFRVSSYNSPLHF
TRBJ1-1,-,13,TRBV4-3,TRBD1,TGCGCCAGCAGGGGACAGCCGAACACTGAAGCTTTCTTT,CASRGQPNTEAFF
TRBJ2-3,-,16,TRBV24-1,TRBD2,TGTGCCACCAGTGATCCGACTAGCGGGGTGACAGATACGCAGTATTTT,CATSDPTSGVTDTQYF
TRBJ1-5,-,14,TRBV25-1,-,TGTGCCAGCAGTGAGCTGGGGAGCAATCAGCCCCAGCATTTT,CASSELGSNQPQHF
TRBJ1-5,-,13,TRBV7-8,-,TGTGCCAGCAGCTTAGGTCAAGGACAGCCCCAGCATTTT,CASSLGQGQPQHF
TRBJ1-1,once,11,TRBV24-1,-,TGTGCCACCAGTGGTCCCGGGGGGGCTTTCTTT,CATSGPGGAFF
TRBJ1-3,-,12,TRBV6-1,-,TGTGCCAGCAGTGAAGAGGTTGACACCATATATTTT,CASSEEVDTIYF
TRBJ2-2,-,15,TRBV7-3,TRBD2,TGTGCCAGCAGCTCGAGCGGGGGGGACACCGGGGAGCTGTTTTTT,CASSSSGGDTGELFF
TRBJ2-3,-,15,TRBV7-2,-,TGTGCCAGCGTCCCTCGACAGGGAGGGACAGATACGCAGTATTTT,CASVPRQGGTDTQYF
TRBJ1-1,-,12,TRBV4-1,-,TGCGCCAGCAGCCAAGACCGGCAGAAAGCTTTCTTT,CASSQDRQKAFF
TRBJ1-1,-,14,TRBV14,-,TGTGCCAGCAGCCTAACACAGCTGAACACTGAAGCTTTCTTT,CASSLTQLNTEAFF
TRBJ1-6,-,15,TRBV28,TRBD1,TGTGCCAGCAGTTCCCCGGGACAGGGTAATTCACCCCTCCACTTT,CASSSPGQGNSPLHF
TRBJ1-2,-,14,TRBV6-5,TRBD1,TGTGCCAGCAGTTACGTTACAGGGGACTATGGCTACACCTTC,CASSYVTGDYGYTF
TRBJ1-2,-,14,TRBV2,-,TGTGCCAGCGCGAAGCGACAGGAGGACTATGGCTACACCTTC,CASAKRQEDYGYTF
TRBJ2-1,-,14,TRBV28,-,TGTGCCAGTAGGACGGGGTTGGATGAGAATGAGCAGTTCTTC,CASRTGLDENEQFF
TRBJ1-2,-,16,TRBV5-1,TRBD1,TGCGCCAGCAGCTTGGGACAGGGGGTTGCAAACTATGGCTACACCTTC,CASSLGQGVANYGYTF
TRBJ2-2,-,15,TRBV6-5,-,TGTGCCAGCAGTACAGCAACAGGGTACCCCGGGGAGCTGTTTTTT,CASSTATGYPGELFF
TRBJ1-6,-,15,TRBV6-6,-,TGTGCCAGCAGTTACTCGAGGGGTGGGAATTCACCCCTCCACTTT,CASSYSRGGNSPLHF
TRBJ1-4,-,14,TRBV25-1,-,TGTGCCAGTTCACAGGGAATCACTAATGAAAAACTGTTTTTT,CASSQGITNEKLFF
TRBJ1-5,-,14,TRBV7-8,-,TGTGCCAGCAGCCAAATCGACACCGGAGGGGCCCAGCATTTT,CASSQIDTGGAQHF
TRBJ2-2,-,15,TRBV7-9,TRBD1,TGTGCCAGCAGCTACGGGACAGGGGGCACCGGGGAGCTGTTTTTT,CASSYGTGGTGELFF
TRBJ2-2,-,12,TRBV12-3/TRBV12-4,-,TGTGCCAGCAGTTTAGGGGCCGGGGAGCTGTTTTTT,CASSLGAGELFF
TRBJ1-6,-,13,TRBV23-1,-,TGCGCCATAGACGGACAGTATAATTCACCCCTCCACTTT,CAIDGQYNSPLHF
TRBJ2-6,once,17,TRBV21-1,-,TGTGCCCGACTCCCCGGACAGGGGGCTAGTGGGGCCAACGTCCTGACTTTC,CARLPGQGASGANVLTF
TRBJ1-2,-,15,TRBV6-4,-,TGTGCCAGCAGTGAAAACCCCACGACTAACTATGGCTACACCTTC,CASSENPTTNYGYTF
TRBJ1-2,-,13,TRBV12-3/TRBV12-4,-,TGTGCCAGCAGTTTTCGTGACAACTATGGCTACACCTTC,CASSFRDNYGYTF
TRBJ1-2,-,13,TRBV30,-,TGTGCCTGGAGACCCGGGCTATTCTATGGCTACACCTTC,CAWRPGLFYGYTF
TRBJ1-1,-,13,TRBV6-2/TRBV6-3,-,TGTGCCAGCAGTTACCGGGGGAACACTGAAGCTTTCTTT,CASSYRGNTEAFF
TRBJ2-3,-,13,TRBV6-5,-,TGTGCCAGCAGCAGGGACTTCACAGATACGCAGTATTTT,CASSRDFTDTQYF
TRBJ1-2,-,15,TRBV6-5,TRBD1,TGTGCCAGCAGTTACTCGTCAGGGGGAGACTATGGCTACACCTTC,CASSYSSGGDYGYTF
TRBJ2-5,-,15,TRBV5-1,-,TGCGCCAGCAGCTTGGATCCGGCGGGGCAGGAGACCCAGTACTTC,CASSLDPAGQETQYF